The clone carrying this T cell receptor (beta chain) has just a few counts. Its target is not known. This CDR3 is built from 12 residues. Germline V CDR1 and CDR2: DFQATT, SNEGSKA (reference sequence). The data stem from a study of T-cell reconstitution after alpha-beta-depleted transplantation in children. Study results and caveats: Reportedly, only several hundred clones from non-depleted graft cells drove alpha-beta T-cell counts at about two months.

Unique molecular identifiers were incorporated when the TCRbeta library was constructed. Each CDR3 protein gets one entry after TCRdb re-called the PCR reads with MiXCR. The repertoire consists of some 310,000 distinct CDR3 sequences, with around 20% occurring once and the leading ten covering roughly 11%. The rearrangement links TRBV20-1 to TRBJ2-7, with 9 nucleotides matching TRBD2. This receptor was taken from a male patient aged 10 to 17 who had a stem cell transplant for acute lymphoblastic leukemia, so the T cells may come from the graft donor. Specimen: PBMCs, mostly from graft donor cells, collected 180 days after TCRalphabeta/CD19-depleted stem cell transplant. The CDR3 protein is CRPISGSYEQYF. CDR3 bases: TGCAGGCCGATTAGCGGGAGTTACGAGCAGTACTTC.